These 19 T cell receptor beta chains were sequenced from one sample in a study of cytomegalovirus exposure and HLA in healthy donors (dated by TCRdb to about 2017). The method behind the library was the immunoSEQ multiplex PCR assay. For the multiplex PCR, a mixture combining 60 forward primers for TCR Vbeta segments and 13 reverse primers for TCR Jbeta segments was used. In its TCRdb copy, this immuneACCESS table keeps in-frame sequences only and misses some clones. Where compared with another copy, unresolved V genes explain less than half of these, and the others have no known cause. In this sample the table shows roughly 190,000 clones, roughly four fifths of which occur a single time. Of the sample, about 3% falls within the top ten clones. Sample: PBMCs. These receptor sequences come from a middle-aged man in good health and CMV-seropositive.

The rearrangement uses TRBV5-1 and TRBJ2-7; D might be TRBD1 (6 bases). This CDR3 region has 17 residues. V lost 2 bases, J lost 3 bases, and 21 bases lay in between. Looked up from germline, CDR1 is SGHRS and CDR2 is YFSETQ. In DNA form, the CDR3 reads TGCGCCAGCAGCTTTGTTACCGGCACAGGGCTAAACTACGAGCAGTACTTC. It translates to CASSFVTGTGLNYEQYF.

This clone came up a few times. The chain couples TRBV5-1 to TRBJ1-1; 8 bases are a match to TRBD1. CDR1 and CDR2 (germline): SGHRS, YFSETQ. The CDR3 is 16 amino acids. J was trimmed by 4 bases and V by 4 bases; bases with no gene match: 12. CDR3 sequence: CASSIRGQGRITEAFF. Here the CDR3 DNA reads TGCGCCAGCAGCATTCGTGGACAGGGTCGGATCACTGAAGCTTTCTTT. Full variable domain (outside the CDR3, taken from reference TRBV5-1 and TRBJ1-1): KAGVTQTPRYLIKTRGQQVTLSCSPISGHRSVSWYQQTPGQGLQFLFEYFSETQRNKGNFPGRFSGRQFSNSRSEMNVSTLELGDSALYLCASSIRGQGRITEAFFGQGTRLTVV.

The V call is TRBV7-2, the J call TRBJ2-7, with 8 bases matching TRBD1. Germline V gene sequence: CDR1 SGHTA, CDR2 FQGNSA. Germline trimming cut 5 bases from V and 0 bases from J; bases unmatched to any gene: 3. The CDR3 contains 14 residues. CDR3 loop: CASSQDRGSYEQYF. In nucleotides, the CDR3 is TGTGCCAGCAGCCAAGACAGGGGCTCCTACGAGCAGTACTTC.

This clone was picked up one time. CDR3 in amino acids: CASSLSAVLNTGELFF. CDR3 DNA: TGCGCCAGCAGCTTGTCCGCGGTACTGAACACCGGGGAGCTGTTTTTT. The J gene is TRBJ2-2, the V gene TRBV5-1; D gene uncertain. CDR1 and CDR2 from the germline V gene are SGHRS and YFSETQ. Trimming removed 1 base at V and 1 base at J, with 11 bases between. The CDR3 has 16 residues.

The chain uses TRBV7-2 and TRBJ2-7; D perhaps matches TRBD1 (6 bases). The CDR3 length is 15 residues. Trimming stripped 1 base from V and 3 bases from J, with 13 bases between. CDR1 and CDR2 (germline): SGHTA, FQGNSA. The DNA of the CDR3 is TGTGCCAGCAGCTTAGGGCAGGGGTGGGTCTACGAGCAGTACTTC. Amino acids: CASSLGQGWVYEQYF.

The chain uses TRBV7-3 and TRBJ2-3, with a tentative D call TRBD2 (7 bases). From germline, CDR1 is SGHTA and CDR2 FQGTGA. V gave up 2 bases and J gave up 4 bases, with 13 bases separating them. The CDR3 length is 15 residues. The CDR3 bases are TGTGCCAGCAGCTTACTGGCGGGGGCCTCAGATACGCAGTATTTT. Translated: CASSLLAGASDTQYF.

The chain has TRBV9 and TRBJ1-3; 8 bases are shared with TRBD2. Gene TRBJ2-2 matches the end of the DNA better, so the J call may be wrong. The length of the CDR3 is 14 residues. Germline CDR1 SGDLS, CDR2 YYNGEE. The CDR3 DNA follows: TGTGCCAGCAGCGGCGGGGGGTTCACCGGGGAGCTGTTTTTT. Translated: CASSGGGFTGELFF.

The rearrangement uses TRBV18 and TRBJ1-4; no firm D call. There are 13 residues in the CDR3. Per the germline V gene, CDR1 is KGHSH and CDR2 is LQKENI. Trimming removed 1 base at V and 8 bases at J, with 8 bases between. This CDR3 is CASSPQGGEKLFF. The CDR3 nucleotides read TGTGCCAGCTCACCACAGGGAGGAGAAAAACTGTTTTTT.

The genes are TRBV19 and TRBJ2-3; TRBD2 aligns across 7 bases. Per the germline V gene, CDR1 is LNHDA and CDR2 is SQIVND (reference sequence). J lost 6 bases, V lost 2 bases, and 14 bases had no gene match. This CDR3 comprises 17 residues. In DNA, the CDR3 is TGTGCCAGTAGTATAACGCTAGCGGACGCACCTGGGGATACGCAGTATTTT. Protein product: CASSITLADAPGDTQYF. Using reference TRBV19 and TRBJ2-3 for the parts outside the CDR3, the full variable domain is DGGITQSPKYLFRKEGQNVTLSCEQNLNHDAMYWYRQDPGQGLRLIYYSQIVNDFQKGDIAEGYSVSREKKESFPLTVTSAQKNPTAFYLCASSITLADAPGDTQYFGPGTRLTVL.

The gene calls are TRBV2 and TRBJ2-2; 7 nucleotides line up with TRBD2. The junction had 12 bases not matched to a gene; V was cut back by 7 bases and J by 4 bases. Germline CDR1 SNHLY, CDR2 FYNNEI. This CDR3 is built from 16 residues. In DNA form, the CDR3 reads TGTGCCAGCACGAAGGAGGGCGGGAGAGTCACCGGGGAGCTGTTTTTT. Translated: CASTKEGGRVTGELFF.

The V call is TRBV10-3, the J call TRBJ2-7; 10 nucleotides align to TRBD1. This CDR3 spans 13 amino acids. In germline, CDR1 is ENHRY, CDR2 SYGVKD. The junction had 3 bases not matched to a gene; V was cut back by 6 bases and J by 4 bases. The CDR3, as DNA: TGTGCCATCAGAGGGACAGGGGATTACGAGCAGTACTTC. Protein sequence: CAIRGTGDYEQYF.

J is TRBJ2-5 and V is TRBV27; tentative D call: TRBD2 (6 bases). The CDR3 contains 17 residues. Germline CDR1 MNHEY, CDR2 SMNVEV (reference sequence). The V end was cut by 0 bases, the J end by 1 base, with 15 bases between. For the CDR3, the DNA is TGTGCCAGCAGTTTATCGCCCTTTCCTAGCGCCCAAGAGACCCAGTACTTC. It specifies CASSLSPFPSAQETQYF.

The chain carries TRBV11-3 and TRBJ2-3; 10 bases line up with TRBD2. This CDR3 has 14 amino acids. Per the germline V gene, CDR1 is SGHNT and CDR2 is YENEEA. V was clipped by 5 bases and J by 1 base; unmatched bases: 0. This CDR3 is CASSTSGGTDTQYF. The CDR3 coding sequence is TGTGCCAGCAGCACTAGCGGGGGCACAGATACGCAGTATTTT.

V gene TRBV4-1 combines with J gene TRBJ1-4; 8 nucleotides agree with TRBD1. The CDR3 runs to 15 residues. V gave up 0 bases and J gave up 11 bases; unmatched junction bases: 8. CDR1 and CDR2 (germline): MGHRA, YSYEKL. CDR3 nucleotide sequence: TGCGCCAGCAGCCAAGAAGCGCAGGGGGCGCCCAAACTGTTTTTT. Its translation is CASSQEAQGAPKLFF.

The chain couples TRBV20-1 to TRBJ1-2; D remains ambiguous. Germline CDR1 and CDR2: DFQATT and SNEGSKA (reference sequence). This CDR3 spans 11 amino acids. Trimming cost V 2 bases and J 8 bases, with 9 bases left between them. The CDR3 loop is CSARPLFGYTF. CDR3 DNA sequence: TGCAGTGCTAGACCTCTGTTCGGCTACACCTTC.

This clone appeared once. V usage is TRBV19 and J usage is TRBJ2-2; 8 nucleotides agree with TRBD1. The CDR3 sequence is 16 residues long. The ends lost 5 bases at V and 1 base at J; junction bases unmatched: 6. Germline V gives CDR1 LNHDA, CDR2 SQIVND (reference sequence). CDR3 in amino acids: CASSSSGTGNTGELFF. DNA of the CDR3: TGTGCCAGTAGTTCCTCCGGGACAGGGAACACCGGGGAGCTGTTTTTT. Drawing the rest from reference TRBV19 and TRBJ2-2, the complete variable domain is DGGITQSPKYLFRKEGQNVTLSCEQNLNHDAMYWYRQDPGQGLRLIYYSQIVNDFQKGDIAEGYSVSREKKESFPLTVTSAQKNPTAFYLCASSSSGTGNTGELFFGEGSRLTVL.

V is TRBV5-4 and J is TRBJ1-2; no clear D. CDR1 and CDR2 (germline): SGHNT, YYREEE (reference sequence). V gave up 0 bases and J gave up 4 bases, with 10 bases separating them. This CDR3 is built from 14 residues. CDR3 nucleotides: TGTGCCAGCAGCTTGGGAGGAACGGGCTATGGCTACACCTTC. It codes for CASSLGGTGYGYTF.

The chain links TRBV6-1 to TRBJ2-5; 8 bases align to TRBD1. Germline V gene data show CDR1 as MNHNS and CDR2 as SASEGT. CDR3 length: 15 amino acids. V was pared by 7 bases and J by 2 bases, with 9 bases of the junction left unmatched. CDR3 loop: CASIRTWDRQETQYF. In nucleotides, the CDR3 is TGTGCCAGCATCAGAACCTGGGACAGGCAAGAGACCCAGTACTTC.

The rearrangement joins TRBV30 to TRBJ1-5, with TRBD1 as a possible D gene (6 bases). V was clipped by 4 bases and J by 3 bases, with 10 bases between them. The germline V gene has CDR1 GTSNPN and CDR2 SVGIG (reference sequence). The CDR3 extends over 13 amino acids. CDR3 amino acids: CAWTGQPNQPQHF. The CDR3 DNA is TGTGCCTGGACCGGACAGCCCAATCAGCCCCAGCATTTT.